This entry lists 26 T cell receptor beta chains sequenced from one sample in a study of chemoradiotherapy in HPV16-positive cancers. Clones were sequenced by immunoSEQ multiplex PCR, and TCRdb holds only the in-frame ones, with some missing. The data hold several thousand clones, with about two thirds observed a single time. Sequenced material: tumor tissue, taken from a patient who underwent chemoradiotherapy. These receptors were taken from a human donor with HPV-associated anogenital cancer.

This clone was detected a few times. The J gene is TRBJ1-6, the V gene TRBV5-1, with D possibly TRBD1 on 6 matching bases. This CDR3 is built from 15 residues. Germline-derived CDR1 and CDR2 are SGHRS and YFSETQ. The germline V and J ends were trimmed by 3 bases and 7 bases, with 14 bases remaining between them. The CDR3 sequence: CASSSFPGDNSPLHF. The DNA of the CDR3 is TGCGCCAGCAGCTCCTTCCCAGGGGACAATTCACCCCTCCACTTT.

This chain uses TRBV7-2 with TRBJ2-7; weak D call: TRBD2 (6 bases). The CDR3 runs to 15 residues. Germline values: CDR1 SGHTA, CDR2 FQGNSA. V lost 1 base, J lost 2 bases, and 12 bases lay in between. The CDR3: CASSLGAGTAYEQYF. Here the CDR3 DNA reads TGTGCCAGCAGCTTAGGGGCGGGGACGGCCTACGAGCAGTACTTC.

This clone was counted once. J is TRBJ1-4 and V is TRBV27, with no clear D. The CDR3 length is 12 residues. The germline V gene has CDR1 MNHEY and CDR2 SMNVEV (reference sequence). V was pared by 2 bases and J by 7 bases, with 5 bases between. CDR3 residues: CASSLDREKLFF. CDR3 nucleotide sequence: TGTGCCAGCAGTTTAGACCGTGAAAAACTGTTTTTT.

This clone was counted once. CDR3 loop: CASSGTGYEQYF. CDR3 DNA sequence: TGTGCCAGCAGCGGGACAGGTTACGAGCAGTACTTC. The chain carries TRBV11-2 and TRBJ2-7; TRBD1 agrees at 8 bases. The germline CDR1 and CDR2 sequences are SGHAT and FQNNGV. The CDR3 contains 12 residues. J lost 4 bases, V lost 5 bases, and 1 base had no gene match.

V usage is TRBV5-6 and J usage is TRBJ2-3; D is undetermined. V lost 4 bases and J 0 bases, leaving 15 bases between the germline ends. The germline V gene has CDR1 SGHDT and CDR2 YYEEEE. The CDR3 contains 16 residues. For the CDR3, the DNA is TGTGCCAGCAGCCCCTTGGTGGCTCGGAGCACAGATACGCAGTATTTT. Translation: CASSPLVARSTDTQYF.

The J gene is TRBJ1-2, the V gene TRBV10-3; D perhaps matches TRBD1 (5 bases). The CDR3 is 15 amino acids. Looked up from germline, CDR1 is ENHRY and CDR2 is SYGVKD. V lost 4 bases, J lost 0 bases, and 12 bases lay in between. Here the CDR3 DNA reads TGTGCCATCAGTGCTCACCAGGGTCCTAACTATGGCTACACCTTC. Its translation: CAISAHQGPNYGYTF.

This clone was seen only a few times. This chain connects TRBV7-3 to TRBJ2-2; 8 nucleotides line up with TRBD1. The V and J ends lost 1 base and 5 bases, in that order; junction bases with no gene match: 0. This CDR3 contains 14 residues. Germline CDR1 reads SGHTA; CDR2 reads FQGTGA. The chain's CDR3 is CASSLRQGTGELFF. CDR3 in DNA: TGTGCCAGCAGCTTAAGACAGGGGACCGGGGAGCTGTTTTTT.

The chain links TRBV2 to TRBJ1-3; D is uncertain. Germline values: CDR1 SNHLY, CDR2 FYNNEI. The CDR3 has 13 residues. Deletions cut 5 bases from V and 1 base from J, with 6 bases between. The CDR3 region has the DNA TGTGCCAGCAGTTACCAGTCTGGAAACACCATATATTTT. Its translation: CASSYQSGNTIYF.

On this clone: The sample contains more than one DNA sequence encoding this CDR3. J is TRBJ1-5 and V is TRBV18; a possible D gene is TRBD1 (5 bases). CDR1 is KGHSH and CDR2 is LQKENI in the germline V gene. V was pared by 3 bases and J by 2 bases, with 8 bases between. There are 14 residues in the CDR3. CDR3 nucleotides: TGTGCCAGCTCACCTTCGGGGGGCAATCAGCCCCAGCATTTT. Its translation is CASSPSGGNQPQHF.

The chain links TRBV11-3 to TRBJ1-1; TRBD1 is a possible D gene (5 bases). V lost 9 bases and J lost 2, with 19 bases in between. Germline V CDR1 and CDR2: SGHNT, YENEEA. The CDR3 totals 15 residues. CDR3 region: CASSPGGDPNTEAFF. CDR3 coding DNA: TGTGCCAGTAGCCCTGGTGGGGACCCTAACACTGAAGCTTTCTTT.

The chain has TRBV18 and TRBJ2-5, with 7 bases fitting TRBD2. The germline V gene has CDR1 KGHSH and CDR2 LQKENI. The J segment lost 2 bases and the V segment lost 3 bases, leaving 3 bases of the junction unmatched. This CDR3 is 14 amino acids long. The CDR3: CASSPGGVQETQYF. The CDR3 DNA is TGTGCCAGCTCACCGGGGGGGGTTCAAGAGACCCAGTACTTC.

The V and J genes are TRBV19 and TRBJ1-1; D uncertain. V lost 0 bases and J lost 2, with 4 bases in between. Germline V CDR1 and CDR2: LNHDA, SQIVND (reference sequence). The CDR3 sequence is 13 residues long. CDR3 loop: CASSIDLNTEAFF. DNA for the CDR3: TGTGCCAGTAGTATAGATCTTAACACTGAAGCTTTCTTT.

The J gene is TRBJ1-1, the V gene TRBV4-2; D possibly corresponds to TRBD1 (5 bases). Trimming removed 9 bases at V and 4 bases at J, with 15 bases between. CDR3 size: 13 residues. Germline V CDR1 and CDR2: LGHNA, YNFKEQ. The CDR3 region has the DNA TGTGCCAGTTTATCTGGGGCCGGCACTGAAGCTTTCTTT. It is translated as CASLSGAGTEAFF.

This clone was recorded once. The chain is built from TRBV9 and TRBJ2-5; 7 bases are a match to TRBD2. CDR3 length: 15 residues. CDR1 and CDR2 from the germline V gene are SGDLS and YYNGEE. With V trimmed by 0 bases and J by 3 bases, 5 bases remained unmatched. The CDR3 DNA reads TGTGCCAGCAGCGTAGGGCCTAGCGGAAAAGAGACCCAGTACTTC. It codes for CASSVGPSGKETQYF.

In this sample, this clone turned up a few times. The J gene is TRBJ2-3, the V gene TRBV4-3, with D uncertain. Trimming removed 0 bases at V and 1 base at J, with 8 bases between. CDR3 length: 15 amino acids. CDR1 and CDR2 (germline): LGHNA, YSLEER. As DNA, the CDR3 is TGCGCCAGCAGCCAAGAAGTTCGGGGCACAGATACGCAGTATTTT. This codes for CASSQEVRGTDTQYF.

V usage is TRBV25-1 and J usage is TRBJ2-4; D possibly corresponds to TRBD2 (5 bases). The CDR3 covers 15 residues. Germline V lookup: CDR1 MGHDK, CDR2 SYGVNS. V lost 4 bases, J lost 4 bases, and 14 bases lay in between. CDR3 in DNA: TGTGCCAGCAGTGGAGAGGGCGGACTTAAAAACATTCAGTACTTC. Its translation is CASSGEGGLKNIQYF.

The V gene is TRBV2, the J gene TRBJ1-1; the D is unclear. The CDR3 runs 17 residues. Germline-derived CDR1 and CDR2 are SNHLY and FYNNEI. Trimming shortened V by 4 bases and J by 0 bases, and 18 bases separated the two germline ends. CDR3 region: CASSASKGILMNTEAFF. In DNA, the CDR3 is TGTGCCAGCAGTGCCTCCAAGGGCATACTCATGAACACTGAAGCTTTCTTT. Variable domain in full (rest from reference TRBV2 and TRBJ1-1): EPEVTQTPSHQVTQMGQEVILRCVPISNHLYFYWYRQILGQKVEFLVSFYNNEISEKSEIFDDQFSVERPDGSNFTLKIRSTKLEDSAMYFCASSASKGILMNTEAFFGQGTRLTVV.

The V gene is TRBV28, the J gene TRBJ2-1; D is ambiguous. Germline V gene lookup returns CDR1 MDHEN and CDR2 SYDVKM. This CDR3 has 12 residues. V lost 5 bases and J 7 bases, leaving 9 bases between the germline ends. CDR3 DNA: TGTGCCAGCAGTCCGACTTTAAATGAGCAGTTCTTC. As protein: CASSPTLNEQFF.

This clone has only a few counts. This chain joins TRBV5-6 and TRBJ2-5, with D unresolved. The CDR3 spans 17 residues. In germline, CDR1 is SGHDT, CDR2 YYEEEE. V shed 0 bases and J shed 0 bases, with 15 bases lying between them. CDR3 sequence: CASSLEGWTRYQETQYF. CDR3 DNA: TGTGCCAGCAGCTTGGAAGGGTGGACGAGGTACCAAGAGACCCAGTACTTC.

The rearrangement uses TRBV18 and TRBJ1-1; D is undetermined. V lost 1 base and J lost 1, with 10 bases in between. Germline V gene sequence: CDR1 KGHSH, CDR2 LQKENI. The CDR3 extends over 15 amino acids. The CDR3 region is CASSPRPGENTEAFF. The DNA of the CDR3 is TGTGCCAGCTCACCACGGCCCGGAGAGAACACTGAAGCTTTCTTT.

The chain employs TRBV19 and TRBJ1-6, with 9 bases aligning to TRBD1. J lost 2 bases, V lost 5 bases, and 4 bases had no gene match. Germline values: CDR1 LNHDA, CDR2 SQIVND (reference sequence). This CDR3 comprises 16 residues. The CDR3 spells CASSVDRGTYNSPLHF. In nucleotides, the CDR3 is TGTGCCAGTAGTGTGGACAGGGGTACCTATAATTCACCCCTCCACTTT.

V and J are TRBV30 and TRBJ2-5; D not resolved. Germline CDR1 GTSNPN, CDR2 SVGIG (reference sequence). CDR3 length equals 15 residues. V was pared by 0 bases and J by 5 bases, with 16 bases between. CDR3 residues: CAWSVGGQHGETQYF. CDR3 nucleotide sequence: TGTGCCTGGAGTGTTGGCGGCCAGCACGGGGAGACCCAGTACTTC. The whole variable domain, remainder taken from reference TRBV30 and TRBJ2-5, is SQTIHQWPATLVQPVGSPLSLECTVEGTSNPNLYWYRQAAGRGLQLLFYSVGIGQISSEVPQNLSASRPQDRQFILSSKKLLLSDSGFYLCAWSVGGQHGETQYFGPGTRLLVL.

The rearrangement uses TRBV7-2 and TRBJ2-7; D gene unclear. The CDR3 covers 16 residues. Germline assignment: CDR1 SGHTA and CDR2 FQGNSA. Trimming shortened V by 6 bases and J by 2 bases, and 20 bases separated the two germline ends. Here the CDR3 DNA reads TGTGCCAGCAGTCGCGAAACACGGCCCTTTACCTACGAGCAGTACTTC. Protein: CASSRETRPFTYEQYF.

J is TRBJ2-5 and V is TRBV4-1; D not certain. With the DNA end fitting TRBJ2-7 better, the J assignment may be wrong. This CDR3 is built from 14 residues. The germline V gene has CDR1 MGHRA and CDR2 YSYEKL. CDR3: CASSQAPVGYEQYF. DNA for the CDR3: TGCGCCAGCAGCCAAGCCCCGGTGGGCTACGAGCAGTACTTC.

This chain joins TRBV19 and TRBJ2-2; 8 nucleotides line up with TRBD2. Trimming removed 10 bases from V and 0 bases from J; junction bases left unmatched: 10. The CDR3 extends over 16 amino acids. Germline CDR1 reads LNHDA; CDR2 reads SQIVND (reference sequence). CDR3 DNA: TGTGCCACTCTCCGGGGGGGATCGTCGAACACCGGGGAGCTGTTTTTT. The encoded protein is CATLRGGSSNTGELFF.

V is TRBV11-1 and J is TRBJ2-1, with D perhaps being TRBD1 or TRBD2 (6 bases each). The CDR3 spans 17 residues. The V end was cut by 1 base, the J end by 6 bases, with 19 bases between. Germline CDR1 reads SGHAT; CDR2 reads FQDESV (reference sequence). CDR3 loop: CASSLEVTGATGNEQFF. In nucleotides, the CDR3 is TGTGCCAGCAGCTTAGAAGTTACGGGGGCCACGGGCAATGAGCAGTTCTTC.